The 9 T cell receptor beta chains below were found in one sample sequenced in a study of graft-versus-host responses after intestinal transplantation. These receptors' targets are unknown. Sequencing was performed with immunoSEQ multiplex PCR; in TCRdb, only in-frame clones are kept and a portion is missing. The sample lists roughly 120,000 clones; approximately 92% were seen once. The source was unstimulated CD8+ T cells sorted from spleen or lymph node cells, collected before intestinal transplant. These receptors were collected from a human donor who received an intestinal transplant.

The CDR3 DNA follows: TGCGCCAGCAGGGGAGGGGCAGGGGGCTATATGTTCGGCAATCAGCCCCAGCATTTT. Its translation: CASRGGAGGYMFGNQPQHF. The genes are TRBV10-2 and TRBJ1-5, with 8 bases identical to TRBD1. V shed 6 bases, J shed 2 bases, and the junction held 18 bases outside the gene matches. The CDR3 runs to 19 residues. Germline V gene data show CDR1 as WSHSY and CDR2 as SAAADI.

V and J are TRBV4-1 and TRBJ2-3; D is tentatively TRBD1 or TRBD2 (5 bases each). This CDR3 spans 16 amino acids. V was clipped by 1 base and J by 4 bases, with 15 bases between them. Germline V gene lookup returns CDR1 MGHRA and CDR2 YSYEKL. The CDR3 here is CASSQGHMRGADTQYF. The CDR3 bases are TGCGCCAGCAGCCAAGGGCACATGAGAGGGGCAGATACGCAGTATTTT.

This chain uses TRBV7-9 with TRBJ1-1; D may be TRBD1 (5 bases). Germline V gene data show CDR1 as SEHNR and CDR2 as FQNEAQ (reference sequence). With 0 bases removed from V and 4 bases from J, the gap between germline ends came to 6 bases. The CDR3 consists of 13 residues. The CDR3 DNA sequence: TGTGCCAGCAGCTTAGCGGGGGTCACTGAAGCTTTCTTT. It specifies CASSLAGVTEAFF. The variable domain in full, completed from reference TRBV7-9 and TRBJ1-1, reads DTGVSQNPRHKITKRGQNVTFRCDPISEHNRLYWYRQTLGQGPEFLTYFQNEAQLEKSRLLSDRFSAERPKGSFSTLEIQRTEQGDSAMYLCASSLAGVTEAFFGQGTRLTVV.

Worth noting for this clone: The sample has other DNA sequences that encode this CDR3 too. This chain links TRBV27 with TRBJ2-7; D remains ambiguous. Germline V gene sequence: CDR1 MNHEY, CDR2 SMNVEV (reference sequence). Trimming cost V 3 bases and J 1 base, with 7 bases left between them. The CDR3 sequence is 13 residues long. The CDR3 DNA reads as TGTGCCAGCAGTTTGGGCGGTTCCTACGAGCAGTACTTC. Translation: CASSLGGSYEQYF.

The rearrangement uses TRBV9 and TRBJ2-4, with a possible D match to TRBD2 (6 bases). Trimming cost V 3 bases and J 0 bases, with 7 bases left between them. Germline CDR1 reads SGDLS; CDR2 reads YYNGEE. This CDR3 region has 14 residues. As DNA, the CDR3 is TGTGCCAGCAGCGCGGGACTAGCCAAAAACATTCAGTACTTC. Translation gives CASSAGLAKNIQYF.

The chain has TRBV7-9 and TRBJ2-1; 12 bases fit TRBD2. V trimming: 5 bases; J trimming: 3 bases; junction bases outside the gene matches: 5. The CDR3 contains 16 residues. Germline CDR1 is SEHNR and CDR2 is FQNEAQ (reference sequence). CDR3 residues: CASSPGLAGSYNEQFF. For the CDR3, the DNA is TGTGCCAGCAGCCCTGGACTAGCGGGAAGCTACAATGAGCAGTTCTTC.

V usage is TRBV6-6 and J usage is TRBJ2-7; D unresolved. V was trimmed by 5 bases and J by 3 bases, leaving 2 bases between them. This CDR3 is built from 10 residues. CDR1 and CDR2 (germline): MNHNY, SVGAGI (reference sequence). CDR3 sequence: CASSDYEQYF. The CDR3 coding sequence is TGTGCCAGCAGTGACTACGAGCAGTACTTC.

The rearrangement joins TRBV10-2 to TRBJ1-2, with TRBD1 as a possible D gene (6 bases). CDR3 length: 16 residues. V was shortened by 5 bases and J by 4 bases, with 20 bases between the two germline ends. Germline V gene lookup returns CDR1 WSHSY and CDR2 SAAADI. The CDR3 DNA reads TGCGCCAGCAGTTATAGGGGGGATTATTTTGGCTATGGCTACACCTTC. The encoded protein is CASSYRGDYFGYGYTF.

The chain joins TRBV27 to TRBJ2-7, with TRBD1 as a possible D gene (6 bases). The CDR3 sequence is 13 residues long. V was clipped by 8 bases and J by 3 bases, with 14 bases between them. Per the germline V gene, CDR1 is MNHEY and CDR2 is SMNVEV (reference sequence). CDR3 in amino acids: CASQGLGSYEQYF. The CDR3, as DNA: TGTGCCAGCCAGGGGCTGGGAAGCTACGAGCAGTACTTC.